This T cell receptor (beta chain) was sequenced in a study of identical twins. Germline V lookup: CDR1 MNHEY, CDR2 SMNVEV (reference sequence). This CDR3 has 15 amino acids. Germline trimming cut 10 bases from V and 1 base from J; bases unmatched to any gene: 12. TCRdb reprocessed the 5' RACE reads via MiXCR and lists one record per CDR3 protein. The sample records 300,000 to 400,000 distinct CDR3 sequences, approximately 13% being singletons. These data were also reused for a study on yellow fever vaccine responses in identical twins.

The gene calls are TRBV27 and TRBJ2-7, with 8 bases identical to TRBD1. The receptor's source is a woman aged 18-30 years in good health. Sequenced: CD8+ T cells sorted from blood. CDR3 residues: CATQDARGLSYEQYF. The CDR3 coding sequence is TGTGCCACCCAGGATGCCAGGGGGCTTTCCTACGAGCAGTACTTC.